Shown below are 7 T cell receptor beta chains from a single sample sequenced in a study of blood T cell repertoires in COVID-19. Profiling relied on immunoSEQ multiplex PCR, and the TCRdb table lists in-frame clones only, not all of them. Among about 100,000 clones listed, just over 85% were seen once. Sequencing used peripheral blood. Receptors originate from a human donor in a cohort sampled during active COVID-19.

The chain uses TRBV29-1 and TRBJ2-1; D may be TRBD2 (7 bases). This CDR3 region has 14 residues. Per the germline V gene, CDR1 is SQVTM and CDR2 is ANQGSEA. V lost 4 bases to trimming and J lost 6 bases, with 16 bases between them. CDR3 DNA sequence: TGCAGCGTTGTTGGGGGGGCTTTCGGCAATGAGCAGTTCTTC. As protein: CSVVGGAFGNEQFF.

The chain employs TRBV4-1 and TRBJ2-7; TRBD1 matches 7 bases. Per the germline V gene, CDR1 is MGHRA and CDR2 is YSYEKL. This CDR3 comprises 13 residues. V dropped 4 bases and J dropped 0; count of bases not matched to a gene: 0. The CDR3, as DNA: TGCGCCAGCAGCCGACAGGGCTCCTACGAGCAGTACTTC. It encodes CASSRQGSYEQYF.

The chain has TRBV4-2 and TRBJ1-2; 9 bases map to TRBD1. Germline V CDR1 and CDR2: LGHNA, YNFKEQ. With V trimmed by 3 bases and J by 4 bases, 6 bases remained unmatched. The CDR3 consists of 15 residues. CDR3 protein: CASSQETGGSYGYTF. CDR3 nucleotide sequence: TGTGCCAGCAGCCAGGAGACAGGGGGTAGCTATGGCTACACCTTC.

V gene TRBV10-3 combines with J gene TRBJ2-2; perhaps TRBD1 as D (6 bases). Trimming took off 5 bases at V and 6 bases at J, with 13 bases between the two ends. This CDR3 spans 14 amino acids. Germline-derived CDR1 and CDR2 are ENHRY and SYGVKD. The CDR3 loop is CAISRQGPAGELFF. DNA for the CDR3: TGTGCCATCAGTCGGCAGGGGCCGGCCGGGGAGCTGTTTTTT.

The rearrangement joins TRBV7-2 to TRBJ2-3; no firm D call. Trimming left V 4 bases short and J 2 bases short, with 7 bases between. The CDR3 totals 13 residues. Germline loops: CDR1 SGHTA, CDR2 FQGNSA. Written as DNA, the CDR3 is TGTGCCAGCAGCTCCCGGTTCACAGATACGCAGTATTTT. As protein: CASSSRFTDTQYF.

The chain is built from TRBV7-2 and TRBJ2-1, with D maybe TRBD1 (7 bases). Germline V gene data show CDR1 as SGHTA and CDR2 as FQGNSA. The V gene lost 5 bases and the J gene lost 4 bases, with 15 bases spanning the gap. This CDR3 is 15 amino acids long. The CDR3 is CASSPWAGGYNEQFF. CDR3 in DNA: TGTGCCAGCAGCCCCTGGGCAGGGGGGTACAATGAGCAGTTCTTC.

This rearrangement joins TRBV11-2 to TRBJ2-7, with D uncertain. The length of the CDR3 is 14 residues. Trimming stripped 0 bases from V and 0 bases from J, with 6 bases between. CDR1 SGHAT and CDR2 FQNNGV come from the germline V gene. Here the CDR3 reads CASSLDYSSYEQYF. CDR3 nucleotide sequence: TGTGCCAGCAGCTTAGATTACAGCTCCTACGAGCAGTACTTC. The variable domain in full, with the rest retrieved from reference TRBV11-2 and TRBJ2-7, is EAGVAQSPRYKIIEKRQSVAFWCNPISGHATLYWYQQILGQGPKLLIQFQNNGVVDDSQLPKDRFSAERLKGVDSTLKIQPAKLEDSAVYLCASSLDYSSYEQYFGPGTRLTVT.